This entry concerns a single T cell receptor (beta chain). Its antigen is as yet unknown. Germline-derived CDR1 and CDR2 are MGHRA and YSYEKL. V dropped 1 base and J dropped 2 bases, with 5 bases sitting between them. There are 13 residues in the CDR3. This record comes from a study of cytomegalovirus exposure and HLA in healthy donors. Study-wide findings and caveats: Cytomegalovirus-associated TCR beta chains were listed, numbering 150 to 200.

With 60 Vbeta and 13 Jbeta primers, the PCR was carried out. Here immunoSEQ multiplex PCR was the method, and the copy in TCRdb shows in-frame clones only, minus some. The sample holds over 130,000 clones, about four fifths seen once. The chain couples TRBV4-1 to TRBJ1-1; D remains ambiguous. The specimen sequenced was PBMCs. The TCR comes from a human donor in good health. CDR3 sequence (DNA): TGCGCCAGCAGCCAAGCCTACAACACTGAAGCTTTCTTT. It translates to CASSQAYNTEAFF.